This TCR beta chain was profiled in a study of cytomegalovirus exposure and HLA in healthy donors. PCR amplification relied on 60 Vbeta primers (plus 13 Jbeta primers). TCRdb's table, derived via immunoSEQ multiplex PCR, lists solely in-frame clones and lacks some. The repertoire holds about 130,000 clones, with roughly 80% as singletons. General study results and limits: One later analysis reportedly identified an Asian-associated ancestry cluster that showed fewer N-insertions than the approximately 710-donor mean. Earlier analysis looked at TCR beta V segments, and most were productive about 90% or about 30% of the time.

Those who donated were healthy bone marrow donors. With respect to this clone: Its antigen is as yet unknown.

The source is a woman aged 40 to 50 in good health and CMV-seronegative. The sample comprised PBMCs.

The DNA of the CDR3 is TGCGCCAGCAGCCAAACCCCCCCCGGAGCCACAGATACGCAGTATTTT. Translated: CASSQTPPGATDTQYF. The V and J genes are TRBV4-3 and TRBJ2-3; D not resolved. The CDR3 has 16 amino acids. Germline CDR1 and CDR2: LGHNA and YSLEER. The germline V and J ends were trimmed by 2 bases and 2 bases, with 14 bases remaining between them.